The sequence of this T cell receptor (beta chain) was determined in a study of T cells after yellow fever vaccination. Overall study findings and caveats: Just a small share of clonotypes turned up in the CD4 compartment as well as the CD8 compartment. The secondary response showed a weaker magnitude and a faster peak, day 5 versus 15.

This clonotype was seen only a few times. The study made its TCR cDNA through 5'RACE template switching. That step introduced a universal primer site along with UMIs. TCRdb independently ran MiXCR on the 5' RACE reads; one entry per CDR3 protein. This table holds fewer than 100,000 distinct CDR3 sequences, 8.9% found once. The input for sequencing was CD8+ T cells not binding an NS4B(214-222) dextramer, sorted from PBMCs, taken around 14 days after the first yellow fever vaccination. The TCR sequence derives from a man in his late teens or twenties who received the YFV17D yellow fever vaccine.

The DNA of the CDR3 is TGCGCCAGCAGATGGGGTACTGAAGCTTTCTTT. Protein product: CASRWGTEAFF. V is TRBV5-1 and J is TRBJ1-1; D uncertain. Trimming shortened V by 5 bases and J by 5 bases, and 7 bases separated the two germline ends. The CDR3 extends over 11 amino acids. Germline V gene data show CDR1 as SGHRS and CDR2 as YFSETQ.